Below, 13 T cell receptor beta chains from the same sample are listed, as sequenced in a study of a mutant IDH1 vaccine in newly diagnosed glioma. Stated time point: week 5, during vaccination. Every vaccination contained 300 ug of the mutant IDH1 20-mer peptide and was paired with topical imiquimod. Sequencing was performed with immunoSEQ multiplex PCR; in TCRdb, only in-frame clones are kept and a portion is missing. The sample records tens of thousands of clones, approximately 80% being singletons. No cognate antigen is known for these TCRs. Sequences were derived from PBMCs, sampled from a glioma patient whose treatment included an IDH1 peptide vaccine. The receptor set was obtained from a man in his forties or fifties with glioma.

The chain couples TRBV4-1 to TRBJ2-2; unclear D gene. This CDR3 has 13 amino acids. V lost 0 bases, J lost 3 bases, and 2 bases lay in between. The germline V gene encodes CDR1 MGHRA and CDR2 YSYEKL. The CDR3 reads CASSQEYTGELFF. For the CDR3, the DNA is TGCGCCAGCAGCCAAGAGTACACCGGGGAGCTGTTTTTT.

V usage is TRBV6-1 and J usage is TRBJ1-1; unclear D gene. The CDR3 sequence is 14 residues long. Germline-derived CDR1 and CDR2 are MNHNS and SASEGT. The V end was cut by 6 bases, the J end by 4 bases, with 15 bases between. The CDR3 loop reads CASSTSFTGTEAFF. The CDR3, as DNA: TGTGCCAGCAGCACCAGCTTCACGGGCACTGAAGCTTTCTTT.

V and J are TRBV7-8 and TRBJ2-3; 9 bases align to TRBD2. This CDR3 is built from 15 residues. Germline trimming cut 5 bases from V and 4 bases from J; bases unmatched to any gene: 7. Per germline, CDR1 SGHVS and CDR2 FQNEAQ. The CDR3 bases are TGTGCCAGCAGCGGCAGCGGGAGGTGGTCAGATACGCAGTATTTT. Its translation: CASSGSGRWSDTQYF.

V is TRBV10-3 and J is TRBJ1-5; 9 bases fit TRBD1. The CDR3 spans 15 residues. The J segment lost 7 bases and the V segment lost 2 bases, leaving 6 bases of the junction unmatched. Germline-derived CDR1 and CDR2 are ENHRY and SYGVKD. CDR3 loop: CAISEGTGSGQPQHF. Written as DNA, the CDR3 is TGTGCCATCAGTGAGGGGACAGGGTCGGGACAGCCCCAGCATTTT.

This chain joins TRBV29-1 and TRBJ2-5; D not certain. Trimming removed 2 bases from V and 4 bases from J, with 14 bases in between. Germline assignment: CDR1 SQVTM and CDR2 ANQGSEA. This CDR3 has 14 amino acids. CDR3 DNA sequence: TGCAGCGTTGAATTCCGTACCGCGAGAGAGACCCAGTACTTC. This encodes CSVEFRTARETQYF.

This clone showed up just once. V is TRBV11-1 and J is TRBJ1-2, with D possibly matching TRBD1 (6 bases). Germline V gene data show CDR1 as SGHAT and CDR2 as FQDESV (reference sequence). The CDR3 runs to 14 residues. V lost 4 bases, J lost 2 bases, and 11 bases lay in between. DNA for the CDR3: TGTGCCAGCAGCTCGGGACATCTGAACTATGGCTACACCTTC. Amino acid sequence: CASSSGHLNYGYTF.

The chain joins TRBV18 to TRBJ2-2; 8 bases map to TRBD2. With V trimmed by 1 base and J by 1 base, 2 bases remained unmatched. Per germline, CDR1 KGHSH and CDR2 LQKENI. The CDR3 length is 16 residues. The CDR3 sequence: CASSPRLAKNTGELFF. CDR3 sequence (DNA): TGTGCCAGCTCACCACGACTAGCGAAGAACACCGGGGAGCTGTTTTTT. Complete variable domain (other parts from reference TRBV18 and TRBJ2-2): NAGVMQNPRHLVRRRGQEARLRCSPMKGHSHVYWYRQLPEEGLKFMVYLQKENIIDESGMPKERFSAEFPKEGPSILRIQQVVRGDSAAYFCASSPRLAKNTGELFFGEGSRLTVL.

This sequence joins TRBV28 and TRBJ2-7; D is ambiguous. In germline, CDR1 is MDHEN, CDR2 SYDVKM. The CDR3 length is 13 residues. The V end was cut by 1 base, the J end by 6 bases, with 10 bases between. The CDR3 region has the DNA TGTGCCAGCAGTTTATCTCAGAAGAGCGAGCAGTACTTC. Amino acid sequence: CASSLSQKSEQYF. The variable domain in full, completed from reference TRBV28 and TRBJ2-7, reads DVKVTQSSRYLVKRTGEKVFLECVQDMDHENMFWYRQDPGLGLRLIYFSYDVKMKEKGDIPEGYSVSREKKERFSLILESASTNQTSMYLCASSLSQKSEQYFGPGTRLTVT.

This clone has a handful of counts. The CDR3 reads CAWSVAVGGYTF. CDR3 nucleotide sequence: TGTGCCTGGAGTGTAGCGGTAGGCGGCTACACCTTC. The genes are TRBV30 and TRBJ1-2; no reliable D call. Deletions cut 0 bases from V and 8 bases from J, with 10 bases between. The CDR3 is 12 residues long. Germline V CDR1 and CDR2: GTSNPN, SVGIG (reference sequence).

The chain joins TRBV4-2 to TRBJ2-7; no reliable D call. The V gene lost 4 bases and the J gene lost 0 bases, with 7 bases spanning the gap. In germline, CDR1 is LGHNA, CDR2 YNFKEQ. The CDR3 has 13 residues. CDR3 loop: CASSPRTSYEQYF. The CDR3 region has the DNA TGTGCCAGCAGCCCAAGGACCTCCTACGAGCAGTACTTC.

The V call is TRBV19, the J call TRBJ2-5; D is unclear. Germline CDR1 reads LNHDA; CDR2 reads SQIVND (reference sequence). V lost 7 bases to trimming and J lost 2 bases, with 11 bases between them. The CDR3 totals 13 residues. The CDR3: CASKGYLQETQYF. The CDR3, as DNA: TGTGCCAGTAAGGGATACCTACAAGAGACCCAGTACTTC.

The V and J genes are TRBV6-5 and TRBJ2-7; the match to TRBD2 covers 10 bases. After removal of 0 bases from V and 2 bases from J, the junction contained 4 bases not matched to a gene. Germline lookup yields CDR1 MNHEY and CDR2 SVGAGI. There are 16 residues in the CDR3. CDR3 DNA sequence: TGTGCCAGCAGTTACTCGCTAGCGGGAGTCCCCTACGAGCAGTACTTC. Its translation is CASSYSLAGVPYEQYF.

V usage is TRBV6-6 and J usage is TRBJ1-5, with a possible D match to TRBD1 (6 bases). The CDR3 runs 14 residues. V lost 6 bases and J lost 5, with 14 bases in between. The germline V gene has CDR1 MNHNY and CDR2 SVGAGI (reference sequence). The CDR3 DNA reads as TGTGCCAGCAGGGGTGACAGGCGGGATCAGCCCCAGCATTTT. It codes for CASRGDRRDQPQHF.